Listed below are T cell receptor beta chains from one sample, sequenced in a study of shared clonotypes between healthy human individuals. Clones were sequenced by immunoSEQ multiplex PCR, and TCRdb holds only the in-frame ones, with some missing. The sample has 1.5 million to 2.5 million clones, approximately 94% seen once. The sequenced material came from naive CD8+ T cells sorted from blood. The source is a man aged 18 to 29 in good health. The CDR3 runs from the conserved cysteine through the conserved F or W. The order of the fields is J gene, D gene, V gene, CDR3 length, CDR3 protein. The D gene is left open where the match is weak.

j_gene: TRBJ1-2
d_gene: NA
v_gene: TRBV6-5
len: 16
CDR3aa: CASSYGRDVNNYGYTF

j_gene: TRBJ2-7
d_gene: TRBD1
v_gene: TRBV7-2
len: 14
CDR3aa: CASSLEDRGYEQYF

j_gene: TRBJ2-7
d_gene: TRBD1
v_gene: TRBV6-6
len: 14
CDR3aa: CASRWTGGWGEQYF

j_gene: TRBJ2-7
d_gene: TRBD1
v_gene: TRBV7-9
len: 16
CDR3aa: CASSPPSGTGDYEQYF

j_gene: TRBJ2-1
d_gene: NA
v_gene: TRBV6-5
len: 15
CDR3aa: CASSYTTVWAYEQFF

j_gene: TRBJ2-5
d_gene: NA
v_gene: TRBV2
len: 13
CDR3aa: CASSMVGGETQYF

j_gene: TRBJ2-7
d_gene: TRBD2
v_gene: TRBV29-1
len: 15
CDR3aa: CSVAKLAGGPYEQYF

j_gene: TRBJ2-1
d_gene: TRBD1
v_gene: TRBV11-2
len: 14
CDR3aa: CASSLGQGIGEQFF

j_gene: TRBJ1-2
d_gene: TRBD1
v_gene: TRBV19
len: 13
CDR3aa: CASRGQEHYGYTF

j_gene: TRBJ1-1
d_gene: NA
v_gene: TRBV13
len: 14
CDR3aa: CASSPGRGNTEAFF

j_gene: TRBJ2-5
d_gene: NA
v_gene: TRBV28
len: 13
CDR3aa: CASSSQGQETQYF

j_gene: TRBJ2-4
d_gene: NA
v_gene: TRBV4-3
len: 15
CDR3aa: CASSQDSRSYDIQYF

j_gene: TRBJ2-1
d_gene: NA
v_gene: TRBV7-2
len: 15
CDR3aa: CASSPDSLLGNEQFF

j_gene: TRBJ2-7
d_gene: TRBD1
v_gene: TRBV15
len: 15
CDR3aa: CATSRDWGQGAGQYF

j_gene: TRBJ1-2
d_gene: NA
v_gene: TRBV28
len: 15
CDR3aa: CASSLAVGFSYGYTF

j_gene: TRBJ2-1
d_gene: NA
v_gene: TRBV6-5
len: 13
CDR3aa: CASSYSELTEQFF

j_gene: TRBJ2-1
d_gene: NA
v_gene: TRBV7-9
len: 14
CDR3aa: CASSLSVGILEQFF

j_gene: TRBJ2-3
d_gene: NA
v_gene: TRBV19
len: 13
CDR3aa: CASSIVPRDTQYF

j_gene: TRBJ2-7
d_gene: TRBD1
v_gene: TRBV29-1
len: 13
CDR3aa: CSVLGTGGYEQYF

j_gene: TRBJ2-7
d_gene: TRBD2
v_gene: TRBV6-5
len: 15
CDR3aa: CASSRRGGFSYEQYF

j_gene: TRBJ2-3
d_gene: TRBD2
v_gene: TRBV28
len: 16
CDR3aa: CASSISLAGETDTQYF

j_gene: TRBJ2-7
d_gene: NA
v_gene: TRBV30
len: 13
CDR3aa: CAWSQQGGYEQYF

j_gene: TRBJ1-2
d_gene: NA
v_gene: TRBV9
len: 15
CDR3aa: CASSVADTPNYGYTF

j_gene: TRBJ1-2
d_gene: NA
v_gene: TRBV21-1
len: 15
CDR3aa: CASSVRGKPAYGYTF

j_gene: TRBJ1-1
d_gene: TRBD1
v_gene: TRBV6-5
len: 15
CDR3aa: CASSYPTGRGTEAFF

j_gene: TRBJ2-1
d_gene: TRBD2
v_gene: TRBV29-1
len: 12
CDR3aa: CSVEGLAEGLFF

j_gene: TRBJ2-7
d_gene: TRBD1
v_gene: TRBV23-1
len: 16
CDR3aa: CASSHLGTGGFYEQYF

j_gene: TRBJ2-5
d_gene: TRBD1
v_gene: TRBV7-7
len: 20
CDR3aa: CASSSPMIGPGTGVEETQYF

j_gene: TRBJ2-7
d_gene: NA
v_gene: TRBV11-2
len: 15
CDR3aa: CASSFGGDFRYEQYF

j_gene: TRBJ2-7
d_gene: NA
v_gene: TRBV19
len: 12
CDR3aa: CASSAANYEQYF

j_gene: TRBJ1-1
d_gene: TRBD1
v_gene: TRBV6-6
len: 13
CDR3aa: CASSFITGTGDLF

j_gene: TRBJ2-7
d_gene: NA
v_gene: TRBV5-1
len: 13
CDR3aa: CASSPGRRYEQYF

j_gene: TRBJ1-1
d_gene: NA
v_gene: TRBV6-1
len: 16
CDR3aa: CASSEQTGLLNTEAFF

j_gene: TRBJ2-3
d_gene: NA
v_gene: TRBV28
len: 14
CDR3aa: CASSYGGITDTQYF

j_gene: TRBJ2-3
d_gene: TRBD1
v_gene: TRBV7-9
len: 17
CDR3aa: CASSPNRGDGLTDTQYF

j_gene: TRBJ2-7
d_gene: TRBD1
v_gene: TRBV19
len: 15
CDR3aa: CASSVTGGVTYEQYF

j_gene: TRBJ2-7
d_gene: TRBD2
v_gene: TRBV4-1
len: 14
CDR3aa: CASSQDGGDYEQYF

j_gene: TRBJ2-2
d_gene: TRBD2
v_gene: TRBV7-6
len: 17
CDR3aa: CASSSLLAGGRTGELFF

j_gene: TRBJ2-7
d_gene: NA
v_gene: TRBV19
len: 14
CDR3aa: CASSIWVGTYEQYF

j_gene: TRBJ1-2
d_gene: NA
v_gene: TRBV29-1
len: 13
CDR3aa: CSVENSWDHGYTF

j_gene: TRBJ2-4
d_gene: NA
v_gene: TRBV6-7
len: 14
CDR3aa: CASSYWGSRNIQYF

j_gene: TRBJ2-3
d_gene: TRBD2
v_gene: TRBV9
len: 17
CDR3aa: CASSVRFSGSFADTQYF

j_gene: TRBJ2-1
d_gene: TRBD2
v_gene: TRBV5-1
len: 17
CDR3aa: CASSPAQLAGVYNEQFF